A selection of T cell receptor beta chains follows, all from one sample in a study of glioma-infiltrating T cells after dendritic cell vaccination. Profiling relied on immunoSEQ multiplex PCR, and the TCRdb table lists in-frame clones only, not all of them. The sample includes 85,000 to 95,000 clones, 85% to 90% of them seen just once. The sequences come from blood, collected before dendritic cell vaccination. The receptors stem from a human donor with glioblastoma. Each CDR3 is given with its conserved first and last residue. The order of the fields is J gene, V gene, CDR3 length, CDR3 protein.

>TRBJ2-5|TRBV7-8|15
CASSSTSGSWETQYF
>TRBJ1-2|TRBV18|13
CASSPAAVDGYTF
>TRBJ1-1|TRBV18|13
CASSRTDNTEAFF
>TRBJ2-7|TRBV5-1|15
CASRTGGGNHYEQYF
>TRBJ1-1|TRBV19|14
CASSTADRWTEAFF
>TRBJ1-1|TRBV6-6|15
CASSYLAGVNTEAFF
>TRBJ1-5|TRBV27|12
CANNTGVQPQHF
>TRBJ1-5|TRBV5-1|13
CASSLDTRGPQHF
>TRBJ2-3|TRBV28|14
CASSGDRDTDTQYF
>TRBJ2-7|TRBV13|14
CASSPGQGVHEQYF
>TRBJ2-7|TRBV27|11
CASTQGGEQYF
>TRBJ2-2|TRBV27|14
CASSLYGGPGELFF
>TRBJ2-7|TRBV28|14
CASSLVQGRHEQYF
>TRBJ2-7|TRBV6-5|14
CASSPGLGTYEQYF
>TRBJ1-1|TRBV2|13
CARSTGMNTEAFF
>TRBJ2-7|TRBV19|13
CASSAGLSYEQYF
>TRBJ2-5|TRBV5-1|20
CASSAGVGRLVSMTEETQYF
>TRBJ2-1|TRBV7-6|16
CASSPGQGNPYNEQFF
>TRBJ2-3|TRBV5-1|17
CASSPDPGTSDLDTQYF
>TRBJ2-3|TRBV27|14
CASSQAVSTDTQYF
>TRBJ2-5|TRBV28|17
CASSDRDIGTVWETQYF
>TRBJ1-4|TRBV9|16
CASSVEHEAVEEKLFF
>TRBJ2-1|TRBV11-2|15
CASSPSRGSTHEQFF
>TRBJ2-6|TRBV19|14
CASTLRSGANVLTF
>TRBJ2-5|TRBV6-6|14
CASRWTAVGETQYF
>TRBJ1-1|TRBV6-5|13
CASSYWSSTEAFF
>TRBJ2-5|TRBV5-1|20
CASSSSPTLRTSRHQETQYF
>TRBJ1-6|TRBV11-3|13
CASSRTANSPLHF